This TCR beta chain appears in the sequencing data of a study of Graves' ophthalmopathy and Graves' hyperthyroidism. Amplified TCR beta CDR3 regions were obtained using RNA transcripts as template. HTBI primers were employed in first-round RT-PCR, then a second-round multiplex PCR followed. A single record per CDR3 protein comes from TCRdb applying MiXCR to the multiplex PCR reads. The table has almost 750,000 distinct CDR3 sequences, 40% seen once. Sequencing was carried out using peripheral blood. The sequence came from an adult man with Graves' ophthalmopathy.

The CDR3 DNA reads as TGTGCCAGTATCGACAGGGCCTTTAGCAATCAGCCCCAGCATTTT. Its translation is CASIDRAFSNQPQHF. This sequence joins TRBV19 and TRBJ1-5, with 7 bases identical to TRBD1. The trim removed 7 bases at V and 0 bases at J, leaving 6 bases unmatched. Germline values: CDR1 LNHDA, CDR2 SQIVND (reference sequence). The CDR3 covers 15 residues.